This record looks at one TCR beta chain sequence and its context. What it binds is unknown. The data originate from a study of shared clonotypes between healthy human individuals. The overall study: For every donor, three CD4 naive, three CD4 memory, two CD8 naive and one CD8 memory plates were used.

The authors split each subset's genomic DNA evenly across several immunoSEQ plates. Method: immunoSEQ multiplex PCR; TCRdb's copy keeps in-frame clones and lacks some. The sample carries about 800,000 clones, about 96% recorded once. Naive CD8 cells were CD45RO-negative, positively selected for CCR7, excluding terminally differentiated effector memory CD45RA+ cells. The germline V gene encodes CDR1 SGHTA and CDR2 FQGTGA. Trimming at V came to 4 bases and at J to 5 bases, leaving 6 bases not matched to a gene. CDR3 size: 14 residues. General study findings and limits: Despite large depth, rarefaction showed incomplete sorted-subset sequencing. On the whole, naive subsets had larger estimated richness than memory subsets had.

The sample consisted of naive CD8+ T cells sorted from blood. The chain recombines TRBV7-3 with TRBJ2-7, with 9 bases fitting TRBD1. The clonotype was recovered from a man between 25 and 39 years old in good health. Here the CDR3 DNA reads TGTGCCAGCAGCTCCACAGGGGGCTTCGACGAGCAGTACTTC. This encodes CASSSTGGFDEQYF.